Below, 20 T cell receptor beta chains from the same sample are listed, as sequenced in a study of cytomegalovirus exposure and HLA in healthy donors. The primer mix had 60 Vbeta and 13 Jbeta primers. Assay: immunoSEQ multiplex PCR; the TCRdb copy retains only in-frame clones and omits some. Of about 130,000 clones listed, 80% are singletons. Sequencing was done on a sample of PBMCs. These receptors were taken from a female donor in good health and CMV-seronegative.

A word on this clone: Other nucleotide sequences in the sample specify the same CDR3. The genes are TRBV15 and TRBJ2-7, with D possibly matching TRBD1 (6 bases). Germline values: CDR1 LNHNV, CDR2 YYDKDF (reference sequence). V was pared by 2 bases and J by 7 bases, with 24 bases between. The CDR3 totals 17 residues. The chain's CDR3 is CATSRQLVGHPSHEQYF. The CDR3 DNA follows: TGTGCCACCAGCAGACAATTGGTGGGACACCCATCCCATGAGCAGTACTTC.

The chain joins TRBV27 to TRBJ2-2; no clear D gene. The V end lost 6 bases, the J end lost 8 bases, and 10 bases lay between the germline ends. The CDR3 extends over 12 amino acids. Germline lookup yields CDR1 MNHEY and CDR2 SMNVEV (reference sequence). The CDR3 DNA sequence: TGTGCCAGCAGATTTTATAAAGGGGAGCTGTTTTTT. Its translation is CASRFYKGELFF.

The chain uses TRBV6-6 and TRBJ1-3; a weak D match, TRBD1 (6 bases). V was clipped by 10 bases and J by 4 bases, with 17 bases between them. The germline gives CDR1 MNHNY, CDR2 SVGAGI (reference sequence). There are 14 residues in the CDR3. The CDR3 sequence is CATRVTGSGNTIYF. The CDR3 bases are TGTGCCACCAGAGTCACAGGGTCCGGAAACACCATATATTTT.

This chain joins TRBV18 and TRBJ2-5; TRBD1 aligns across 7 bases. CDR3 size: 14 residues. Germline CDR1 is KGHSH and CDR2 is LQKENI. J was trimmed by 5 bases and V by 1 base; bases with no gene match: 4. Here the CDR3 DNA reads TGTGCCAGCTCACCACTGGGCAGGGGGGAGACCCAGTACTTC. Translated: CASSPLGRGETQYF.

V usage is TRBV9 and J usage is TRBJ2-3; possible D gene TRBD1, 6 bases. Trimming took 1 base from V and 2 from J, leaving 14 bases between them. The CDR3 loop spans 16 amino acids. Germline V CDR1 and CDR2: SGDLS, YYNGEE. This CDR3 is CASSVNGRGFTDTQYF. The CDR3 region has the DNA TGTGCCAGCAGCGTAAATGGCAGGGGATTCACAGATACGCAGTATTTT. The full variable domain, in which reference TRBV9 and TRBJ2-3 provide the parts outside the CDR3, is DSGVTQTPKHLITATGQRVTLRCSPRSGDLSVYWYQQSLDQGLQFLIQYYNGEERAKGNILERFSAQQFPDLHSELNLSSLELGDSALYFCASSVNGRGFTDTQYFGPGTRLTVL.

The chain employs TRBV15 and TRBJ1-3; D not certain. This CDR3 spans 14 amino acids. From germline, CDR1 is LNHNV and CDR2 YYDKDF (reference sequence). The V end was cut by 3 bases, the J end by 2 bases, with 8 bases between. The CDR3 region is CATSRAGTGNTIYF. CDR3 DNA sequence: TGTGCCACCAGCAGGGCTGGTACTGGAAACACCATATATTTT.

The genes are TRBV9 and TRBJ2-4, with no clear D. The V end lost 0 bases, the J end lost 4 bases, and 5 bases lay between the germline ends. This CDR3 spans 13 amino acids. Germline V gene sequence: CDR1 SGDLS, CDR2 YYNGEE. The CDR3 DNA reads TGTGCCAGCAGCGTAGCCGGGAAAAACATTCAGTACTTC. Encoded protein: CASSVAGKNIQYF.

The V and J genes are TRBV19 and TRBJ1-1, with D uncertain. The length of the CDR3 is 13 residues. Trimming took off 1 base at V and 7 bases at J, with 10 bases between the two ends. Germline V gene data show CDR1 as LNHDA and CDR2 as SQIVND (reference sequence). In DNA, the CDR3 is TGTGCCAGTAGTATAGCCGCGGAACTTGAAGCTTTCTTT. This gives the protein CASSIAAELEAFF.

A single count supports this clone. The chain employs TRBV7-6 and TRBJ1-4; D possibly corresponds to TRBD1 (6 bases). The CDR3 consists of 17 residues. The ends were cut back, 5 bases at V and 2 bases at J, with 18 bases in the middle. Germline-derived CDR1 and CDR2 are SGHVS and FNYEAQ. The CDR3 protein is CASSRQGRGVTNEKLFF. The DNA for the CDR3 is TGTGCCAGCAGCCGTCAGGGGAGGGGGGTGACTAATGAAAAACTGTTTTTT.

The chain employs TRBV2 and TRBJ1-1, with a weak D call TRBD1 (5 bases). This CDR3 region has 14 residues. Germline CDR1 is SNHLY and CDR2 is FYNNEI. V was shortened by 6 bases and J by 2 bases, with 13 bases between the two germline ends. For the CDR3, the DNA is TGTGCCAGCAGATTAGAAGGGACTAACACTGAAGCTTTCTTT. It translates to CASRLEGTNTEAFF.

The chain links TRBV30 to TRBJ2-7; 9 positions agree with TRBD1. J lost 3 bases, V lost 5 bases, and 2 bases had no gene match. The CDR3 consists of 12 residues. The V gene's germline CDR1 is GTSNPN and CDR2 SVGIG (reference sequence). CDR3 sequence reads: CAWETGGYEQYF. Here the CDR3 DNA reads TGTGCCTGGGAGACAGGGGGCTACGAGCAGTACTTC.

The chain carries TRBV28 and TRBJ2-7; 11 nucleotides agree with TRBD1. Germline trimming cut 7 bases from V and 1 base from J; bases unmatched to any gene: 6. Per germline, CDR1 MDHEN and CDR2 SYDVKM. The CDR3 contains 15 residues. CDR3 in amino acids: CASTTGTGGSYEQYF. The CDR3 bases are TGTGCCAGCACTACCGGGACAGGGGGGTCCTACGAGCAGTACTTC. The complete variable domain, with remaining parts taken from reference TRBV28 and TRBJ2-7, reads DVKVTQSSRYLVKRTGEKVFLECVQDMDHENMFWYRQDPGLGLRLIYFSYDVKMKEKGDIPEGYSVSREKKERFSLILESASTNQTSMYLCASTTGTGGSYEQYFGPGTRLTVT.

The V and J genes are TRBV2 and TRBJ1-1; D might be TRBD1 (6 bases). CDR1 SNHLY and CDR2 FYNNEI come from the germline V gene. Deletions cut 5 bases from V and 3 bases from J, with 10 bases between. This CDR3 is 13 amino acids long. The CDR3 sequence is CASSITGYTEAFF. CDR3 bases: TGTGCCAGCAGTATAACAGGGTACACTGAAGCTTTCTTT. The full variable domain, in which reference TRBV2 and TRBJ1-1 provide the parts outside the CDR3, is EPEVTQTPSHQVTQMGQEVILRCVPISNHLYFYWYRQILGQKVEFLVSFYNNEISEKSEIFDDQFSVERPDGSNFTLKIRSTKLEDSAMYFCASSITGYTEAFFGQGTRLTVV.

CDR3 amino acids: CAWSVAGPYYNEQFF. The DNA of the CDR3 is TGTGCCTGGAGTGTGGCGGGCCCGTACTACAATGAGCAGTTCTTC. The rearrangement joins TRBV30 to TRBJ2-1; weak D call: TRBD2 (5 bases). This CDR3 comprises 15 residues. The V gene lost 0 bases and the J gene lost 3 bases, with 12 bases spanning the gap. Germline V gene lookup returns CDR1 GTSNPN and CDR2 SVGIG (reference sequence).

The CDR3 spells CSVSPTGANEQFF. The CDR3 DNA follows: TGCAGCGTTTCCCCGACAGGGGCCAATGAGCAGTTCTTC. The rearrangement links TRBV29-1 to TRBJ2-1; 8 bases line up with TRBD1. The CDR3 is 13 amino acids. The germline gives CDR1 SQVTM, CDR2 ANQGSEA. The ends lost 5 bases at V and 6 bases at J; junction bases unmatched: 6.

DNA of the CDR3: TGTGCCAGCAGCCCCCGACGGACACCGAACACTGAAGCTTTCTTT. Translating it yields CASSPRRTPNTEAFF. The gene calls are TRBV9 and TRBJ1-1; possibly TRBD1 for D (5 bases). CDR3 length: 15 residues. The germline V gene has CDR1 SGDLS and CDR2 YYNGEE. V lost 4 bases to trimming and J lost 1 base, with 14 bases between them. Drawing the rest from reference TRBV9 and TRBJ1-1, the complete variable domain is DSGVTQTPKHLITATGQRVTLRCSPRSGDLSVYWYQQSLDQGLQFLIQYYNGEERAKGNILERFSAQQFPDLHSELNLSSLELGDSALYFCASSPRRTPNTEAFFGQGTRLTVV.

The chain uses TRBV15 and TRBJ2-7, with 12 positions matching TRBD2. The V segment lost 5 bases and the J segment 4 bases; nucleotides outside the gene matches: 9. In germline, CDR1 is LNHNV, CDR2 YYDKDF (reference sequence). CDR3 length equals 16 residues. The CDR3 reads CATSVKLAGGPYEQYF. The CDR3 DNA follows: TGTGCCACCAGCGTGAAACTAGCGGGAGGCCCTTACGAGCAGTACTTC.

The J gene is TRBJ1-5, the V gene TRBV19, with D possibly being TRBD1 (6 bases). The CDR3 length is 17 residues. CDR1 LNHDA and CDR2 SQIVND come from the germline V gene (reference sequence). Trimming shortened V by 5 bases and J by 4 bases, and 21 bases separated the two germline ends. CDR3 sequence reads: CASSGPSEGTFNQPQHF. The CDR3 nucleotides read TGTGCCAGTAGTGGCCCGTCTGAAGGGACATTTAATCAGCCCCAGCATTTT.

This clone was seen a handful of times. Written as DNA, the CDR3 is TGTGCCAGCAGTTTTAATGAGGCTGGGACCGGGGAGCTGTTTTTT. Its translation: CASSFNEAGTGELFF. The chain links TRBV28 to TRBJ2-2; D uncertain. Germline V gene sequence: CDR1 MDHEN, CDR2 SYDVKM. This CDR3 comprises 15 residues. Between the trimmed V and J ends, which lost 3 bases and 5 bases, there was a span of 13 bases. The full variable domain, with the rest looked up from reference TRBV28 and TRBJ2-2, is DVKVTQSSRYLVKRTGEKVFLECVQDMDHENMFWYRQDPGLGLRLIYFSYDVKMKEKGDIPEGYSVSREKKERFSLILESASTNQTSMYLCASSFNEAGTGELFFGEGSRLTVL.

This clone was picked up one time. This chain links TRBV2 with TRBJ2-2; D may be TRBD2 (8 bases). V lost 5 bases to trimming and J lost 8 bases, with 18 bases between them. CDR3 length: 15 residues. CDR1 is SNHLY and CDR2 is FYNNEI in the germline V gene. CDR3 nucleotides: TGTGCCAGCAGTACCGAGGGGGCTAGCGGGGGGGAGCTGTTTTTT. Amino acid sequence: CASSTEGASGGELFF.